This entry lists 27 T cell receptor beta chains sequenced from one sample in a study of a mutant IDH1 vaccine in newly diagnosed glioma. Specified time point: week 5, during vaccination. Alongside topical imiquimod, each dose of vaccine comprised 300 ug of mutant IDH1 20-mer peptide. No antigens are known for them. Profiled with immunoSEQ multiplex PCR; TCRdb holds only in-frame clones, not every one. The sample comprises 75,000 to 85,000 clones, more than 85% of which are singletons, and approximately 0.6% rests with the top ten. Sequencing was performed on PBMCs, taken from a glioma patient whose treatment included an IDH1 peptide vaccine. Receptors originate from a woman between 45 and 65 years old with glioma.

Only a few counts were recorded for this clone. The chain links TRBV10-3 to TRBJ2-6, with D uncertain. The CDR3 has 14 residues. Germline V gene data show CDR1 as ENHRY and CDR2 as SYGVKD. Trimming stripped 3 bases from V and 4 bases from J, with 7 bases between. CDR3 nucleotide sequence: TGTGCCATCAGTGATCTTTACGGGGCCAACGTCCTGACTTTC. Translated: CAISDLYGANVLTF.

The CDR3 nucleotides read TGTGCCAGCAACGGACTAGCGGGGAACAATGAGCAGTTCTTC. It specifies CASNGLAGNNEQFF. The rearrangement joins TRBV11-2 to TRBJ2-1, with TRBD2 matching over 12 bases. The germline gives CDR1 SGHAT, CDR2 FQNNGV. The CDR3 covers 14 residues. V lost 7 bases and J lost 5; bases outside the gene matches: 3.

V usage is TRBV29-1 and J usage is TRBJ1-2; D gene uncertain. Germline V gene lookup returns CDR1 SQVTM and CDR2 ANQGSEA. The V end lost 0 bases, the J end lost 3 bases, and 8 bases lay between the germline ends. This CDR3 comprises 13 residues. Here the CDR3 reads CSVEDPGDYGYTF. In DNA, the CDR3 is TGCAGCGTTGAAGATCCTGGGGACTATGGCTACACCTTC. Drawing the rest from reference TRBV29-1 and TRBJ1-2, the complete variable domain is SAVISQKPSRDICQRGTSLTIQCQVDSQVTMMFWYRQQPGQSLTLIATANQGSEATYESGFVIDKFPISRPNLTFSTLTVSNMSPEDSSIYLCSVEDPGDYGYTFGSGTRLTVV.

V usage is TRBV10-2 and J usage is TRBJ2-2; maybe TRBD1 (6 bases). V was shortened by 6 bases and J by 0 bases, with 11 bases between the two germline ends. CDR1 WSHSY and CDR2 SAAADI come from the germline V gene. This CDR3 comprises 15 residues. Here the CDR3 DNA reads TGCGCCAGCAGACTAGGACAGTCGAACACCGGGGAGCTGTTTTTT. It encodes CASRLGQSNTGELFF.

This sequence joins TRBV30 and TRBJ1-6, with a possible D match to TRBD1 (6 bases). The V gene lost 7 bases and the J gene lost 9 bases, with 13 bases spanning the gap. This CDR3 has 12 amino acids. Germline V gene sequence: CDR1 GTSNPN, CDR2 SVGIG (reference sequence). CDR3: CASNREGSPLHF. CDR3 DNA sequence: TGTGCCTCCAACAGGGAGGGTTCACCCCTCCACTTT.

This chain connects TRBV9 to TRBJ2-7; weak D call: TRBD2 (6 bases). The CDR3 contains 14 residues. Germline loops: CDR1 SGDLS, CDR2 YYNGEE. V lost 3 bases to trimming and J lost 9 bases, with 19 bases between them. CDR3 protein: CASSGTMEGLRQYF. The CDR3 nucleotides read TGTGCCAGCAGCGGGACTATGGAGGGCCTTCGGCAGTACTTC.

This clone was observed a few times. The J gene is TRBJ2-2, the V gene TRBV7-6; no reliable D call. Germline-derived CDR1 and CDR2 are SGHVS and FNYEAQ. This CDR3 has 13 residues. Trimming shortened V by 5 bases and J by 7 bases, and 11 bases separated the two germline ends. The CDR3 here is CASSPIGVGELFF. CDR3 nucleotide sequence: TGTGCCAGCAGCCCAATTGGGGTCGGGGAGCTGTTTTTT. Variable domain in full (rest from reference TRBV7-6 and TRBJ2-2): GAGVSQSPRYKVTKRGQDVALRCDPISGHVSLYWYRQALGQGPEFLTYFNYEAQQDKSGLPNDRFSAERPEGSISTLTIQRTEQRDSAMYRCASSPIGVGELFFGEGSRLTVL.

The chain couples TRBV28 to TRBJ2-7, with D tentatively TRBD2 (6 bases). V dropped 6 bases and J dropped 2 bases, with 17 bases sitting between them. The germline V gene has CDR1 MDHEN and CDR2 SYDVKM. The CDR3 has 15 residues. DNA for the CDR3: TGTGCCAGCAGCGGAGGGGATACACGCGCCTACGAGCAGTACTTC. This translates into CASSGGDTRAYEQYF.

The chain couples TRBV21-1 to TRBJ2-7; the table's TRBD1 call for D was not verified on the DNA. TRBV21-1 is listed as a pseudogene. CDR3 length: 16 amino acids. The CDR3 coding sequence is TGTGCCAGCAGCAAAAAGCCGGGACAGGGCCCCTACGAGCAGTACTTC. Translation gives CASSKKPGQGPYEQYF.

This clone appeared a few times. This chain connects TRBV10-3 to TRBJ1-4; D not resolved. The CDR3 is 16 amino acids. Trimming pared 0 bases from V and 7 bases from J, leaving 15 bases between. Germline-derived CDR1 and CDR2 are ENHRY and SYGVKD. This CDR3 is CAISESPSGSSEKLFF. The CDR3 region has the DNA TGTGCCATCAGTGAGTCCCCTAGTGGCTCATCTGAAAAACTGTTTTTT.

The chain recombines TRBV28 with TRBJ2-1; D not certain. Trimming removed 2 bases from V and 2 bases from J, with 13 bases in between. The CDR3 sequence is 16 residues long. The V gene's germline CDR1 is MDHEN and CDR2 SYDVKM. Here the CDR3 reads CASSLSMRTPYNEQFF. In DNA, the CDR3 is TGTGCCAGCAGTTTAAGTATGAGAACTCCCTACAATGAGCAGTTCTTC.

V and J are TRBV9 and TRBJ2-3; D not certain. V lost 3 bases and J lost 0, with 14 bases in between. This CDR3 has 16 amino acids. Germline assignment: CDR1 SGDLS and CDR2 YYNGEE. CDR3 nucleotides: TGTGCCAGCAGCGCCCACACTCCGGCTAGCACAGATACGCAGTATTTT. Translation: CASSAHTPASTDTQYF.

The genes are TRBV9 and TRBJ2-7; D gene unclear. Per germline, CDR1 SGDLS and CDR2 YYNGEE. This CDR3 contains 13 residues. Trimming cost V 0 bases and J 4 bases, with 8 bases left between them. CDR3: CASSVDIGYEQYF. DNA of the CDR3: TGTGCCAGCAGCGTAGACATAGGGTACGAGCAGTACTTC.

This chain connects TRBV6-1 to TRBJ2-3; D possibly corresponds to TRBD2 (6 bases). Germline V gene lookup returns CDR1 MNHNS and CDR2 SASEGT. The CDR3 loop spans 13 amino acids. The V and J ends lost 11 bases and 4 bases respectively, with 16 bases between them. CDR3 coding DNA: TGTGCCCACCATGGCGGGAACGCAGATACGCAGTATTTT. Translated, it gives CAHHGGNADTQYF.

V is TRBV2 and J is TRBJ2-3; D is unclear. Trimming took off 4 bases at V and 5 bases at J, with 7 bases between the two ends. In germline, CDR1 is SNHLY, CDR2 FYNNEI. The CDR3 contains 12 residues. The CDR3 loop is CASSVEQDTQYF. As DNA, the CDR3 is TGTGCCAGCAGTGTCGAGCAAGATACGCAGTATTTT.

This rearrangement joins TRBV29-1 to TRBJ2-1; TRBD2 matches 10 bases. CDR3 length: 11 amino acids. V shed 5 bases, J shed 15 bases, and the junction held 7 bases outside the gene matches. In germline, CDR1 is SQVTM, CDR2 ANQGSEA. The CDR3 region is CSVTTSGWGFF. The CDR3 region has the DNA TGCAGCGTTACGACTAGCGGGTGGGGGTTCTTC.

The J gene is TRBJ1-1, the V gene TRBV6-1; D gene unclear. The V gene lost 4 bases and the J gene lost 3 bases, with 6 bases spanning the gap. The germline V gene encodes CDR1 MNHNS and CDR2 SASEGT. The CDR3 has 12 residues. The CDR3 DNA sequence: TGTGCCAGCAGTGCATCCTACACTGAAGCTTTCTTT. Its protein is CASSASYTEAFF.

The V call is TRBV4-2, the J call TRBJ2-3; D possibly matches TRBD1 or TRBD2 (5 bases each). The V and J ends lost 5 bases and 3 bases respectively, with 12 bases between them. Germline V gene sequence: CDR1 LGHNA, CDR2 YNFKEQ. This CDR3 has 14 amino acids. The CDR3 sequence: CASSAWDQTDTQYF. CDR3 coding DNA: TGTGCCAGCAGCGCATGGGACCAGACAGATACGCAGTATTTT.

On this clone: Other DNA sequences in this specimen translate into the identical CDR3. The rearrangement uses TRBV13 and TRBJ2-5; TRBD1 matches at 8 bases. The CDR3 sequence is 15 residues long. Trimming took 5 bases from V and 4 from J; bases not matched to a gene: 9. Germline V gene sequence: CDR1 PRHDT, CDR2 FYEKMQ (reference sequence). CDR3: CASSLDRERGETQYF. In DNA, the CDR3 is TGTGCCAGCAGCCTGGACAGGGAACGCGGAGAGACCCAGTACTTC.

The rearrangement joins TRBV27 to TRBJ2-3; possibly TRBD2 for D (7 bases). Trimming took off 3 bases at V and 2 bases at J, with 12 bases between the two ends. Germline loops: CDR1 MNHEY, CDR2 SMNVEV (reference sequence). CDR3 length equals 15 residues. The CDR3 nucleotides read TGTGCCAGCAGTTTCGGGGGGCGCGCCACAGATACGCAGTATTTT. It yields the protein CASSFGGRATDTQYF.

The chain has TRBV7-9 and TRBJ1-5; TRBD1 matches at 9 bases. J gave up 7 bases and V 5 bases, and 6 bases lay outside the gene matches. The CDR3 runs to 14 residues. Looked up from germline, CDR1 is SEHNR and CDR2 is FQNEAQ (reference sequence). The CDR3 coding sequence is TGTGCCAGCAGCCCGTTGACAGGGGGACAGCCCCAGCATTTT. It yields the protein CASSPLTGGQPQHF.

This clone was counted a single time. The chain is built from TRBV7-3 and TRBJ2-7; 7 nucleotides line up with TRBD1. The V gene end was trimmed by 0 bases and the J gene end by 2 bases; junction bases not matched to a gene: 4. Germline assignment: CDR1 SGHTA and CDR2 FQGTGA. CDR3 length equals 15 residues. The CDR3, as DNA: TGTGCCAGCAGCTTAACGTGGACAGGACCCTACGAGCAGTACTTC. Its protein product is CASSLTWTGPYEQYF.

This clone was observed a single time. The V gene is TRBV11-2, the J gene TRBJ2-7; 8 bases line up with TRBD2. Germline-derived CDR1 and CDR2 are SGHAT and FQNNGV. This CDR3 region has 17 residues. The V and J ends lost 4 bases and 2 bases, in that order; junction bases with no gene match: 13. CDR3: CASSSIGRGLGPYEQYF. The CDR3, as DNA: TGTGCCAGCAGCTCAATAGGGAGGGGACTAGGGCCCTACGAGCAGTACTTC.

CDR3 nucleotides: TGCGCCAGCACCGGGACAGCTTACAATGAGCAGTTCTTC. Amino acids: CASTGTAYNEQFF. The V call is TRBV5-1, the J call TRBJ2-1; TRBD1 agrees at 7 bases. The J segment lost 4 bases and the V segment lost 6 bases, leaving 4 bases of the junction unmatched. Germline V gives CDR1 SGHRS, CDR2 YFSETQ. This CDR3 is built from 13 residues.

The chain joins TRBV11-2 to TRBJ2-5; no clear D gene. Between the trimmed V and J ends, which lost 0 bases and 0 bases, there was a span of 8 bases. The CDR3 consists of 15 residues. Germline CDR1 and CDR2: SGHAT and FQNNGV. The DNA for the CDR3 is TGTGCCAGCAGCTTAGATTTGGGGTACCAAGAGACCCAGTACTTC. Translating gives CASSLDLGYQETQYF.

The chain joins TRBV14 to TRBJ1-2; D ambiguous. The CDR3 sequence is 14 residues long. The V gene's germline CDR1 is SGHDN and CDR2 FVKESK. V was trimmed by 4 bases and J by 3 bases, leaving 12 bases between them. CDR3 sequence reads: CASSPTGYDYGYTF. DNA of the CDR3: TGTGCCAGCAGCCCAACCGGGTATGACTATGGCTACACCTTC.

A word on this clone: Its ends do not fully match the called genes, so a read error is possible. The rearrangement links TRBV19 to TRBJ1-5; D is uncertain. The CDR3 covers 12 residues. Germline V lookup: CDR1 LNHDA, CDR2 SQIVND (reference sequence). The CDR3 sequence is CASSNRRDQQRF. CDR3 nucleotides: TGTGCCAGTAGCAACCGTCGGGATCAACAACGTTTT.